These 25 T cell receptor beta chains were all obtained from the same sample, sequenced in a study of blood T cells in healthy people across ages. Combining a sample-barcoded 5' primer with a J-beta primer mix, a second PCR ran for about 7 to 11 cycles. TCRdb used MiXCR to reprocess the 5' RACE reads, holding one entry per CDR3 protein. The data show 650,000 to 900,000 distinct CDR3 sequences, with around 62% seen just once and 28% held by the top ten. Material: blood. The source of these receptors is a man aged 30-40 years in good health.

J is TRBJ1-4 and V is TRBV24-1; D not resolved. V lost 0 bases to trimming and J lost 0 bases, with 16 bases between them. CDR3 size: 19 residues. CDR1 and CDR2 from the germline V gene are KGHDR and SFDVKD. CDR3 sequence reads: CATSDLEPEGPATNEKLFF. Written as DNA, the CDR3 is TGTGCCACCAGTGATTTGGAGCCCGAAGGACCGGCAACTAATGAAAAACTGTTTTTT.

This rearrangement joins TRBV9 to TRBJ2-7; 7 bases align to TRBD1. The CDR3 consists of 15 residues. J lost 2 bases, V lost 3 bases, and 8 bases had no gene match. Germline lookup yields CDR1 SGDLS and CDR2 YYNGEE. The CDR3 loop is CASSARQGPPYEQYF. The CDR3 nucleotides are TGTGCCAGCAGCGCCCGACAGGGACCTCCCTACGAGCAGTACTTC.

The rearrangement uses TRBV12-3 or TRBV12-4 and TRBJ2-1; 8 bases are shared with TRBD2. The CDR3 is 15 residues long. Unmatched junction bases numbered 9, after V lost 2 bases and J lost 9 bases. The CDR3 protein is CASSLIRGGHPEQFF. The CDR3, as DNA: TGTGCCAGCAGTTTAATACGGGGGGGCCATCCTGAGCAGTTCTTC.

The chain is built from TRBV6-5 and TRBJ1-2; D ambiguous. The CDR3 totals 13 residues. CDR1 is MNHEY and CDR2 is SVGAGI in the germline V gene. Deletions cut 0 bases from V and 4 bases from J, with 6 bases between. The CDR3 DNA sequence: TGTGCCAGCAGTTACTCGACAAGCTATGGCTACACCTTC. It yields the protein CASSYSTSYGYTF.

In DNA form, the CDR3 reads TGCGCCAGCAGCCCCGCGACCAAGGGGCGCGAGCAGTACTTC. Amino acid sequence: CASSPATKGREQYF. The J gene is TRBJ2-4, the V gene TRBV4-3, with D possibly TRBD1 on 5 matching bases. The DNA matches TRBJ2-7 better at its end, which makes the J call doubtful. Germline V lookup: CDR1 LGHNA, CDR2 YSLEER. This CDR3 has 14 residues.

The chain employs TRBV5-1 and TRBJ2-3; no clear D. The CDR3 is 14 amino acids. Germline V gene data show CDR1 as SGHRS and CDR2 as YFSETQ. V lost 2 bases, J lost 6 bases, and 13 bases lay in between. The CDR3 here is CASSFGSSGDTQYF. The CDR3 DNA follows: TGCGCCAGCAGCTTCGGGTCCTCCGGGGATACGCAGTATTTT.

The chain links TRBV9 to TRBJ2-1, with D possibly TRBD2 on 6 matching bases. The germline V gene encodes CDR1 SGDLS and CDR2 YYNGEE. Trimming left V 0 bases short and J 3 bases short, with 13 bases between. The CDR3 contains 16 residues. The CDR3 sequence is CASSVDGQDYYNEQFF. The CDR3 bases are TGTGCCAGCAGCGTAGATGGTCAGGACTACTACAATGAGCAGTTCTTC.

The chain has TRBV14 and TRBJ2-3; D may be TRBD1 (6 bases). CDR1 is SGHDN and CDR2 is FVKESK in the germline V gene. Trimming removed 1 base at V and 0 bases at J, with 11 bases between. CDR3 length equals 16 residues. CDR3 region: CASSQVRDTSTDTQYF. CDR3 in DNA: TGTGCCAGCAGCCAAGTCCGGGACACTAGCACAGATACGCAGTATTTT.

This clonotype was seen only once. The chain employs TRBV4-1 and TRBJ1-2, with D uncertain. Deletions cut 0 bases from V and 1 base from J, with 6 bases between. The CDR3 is made up of 14 amino acids. Germline CDR1 MGHRA, CDR2 YSYEKL. The CDR3 bases are TGCGCCAGCAGCCAAGATAATAATAACTATGGCTACACCTTC. It specifies CASSQDNNNYGYTF.

The chain joins TRBV6-2 or TRBV6-3 to TRBJ2-6; TRBD1 might be the D (6 bases). Deletions cut 6 bases from V and 2 bases from J, with 11 bases between. The germline CDR1 and CDR2 sequences are MNHEY and SVGEGT. The CDR3 extends over 15 amino acids. DNA for the CDR3: TGTGCCAGCAGACGATGGACAGCTGGGGCCAACGTCCTGACTTTC. It codes for CASRRWTAGANVLTF.

J is TRBJ2-5 and V is TRBV3-1; 8 bases are shared with TRBD1. Germline V gives CDR1 LGHDT, CDR2 YNNKEL (reference sequence). The CDR3 sequence is 18 residues long. J was trimmed by 11 bases and V by 0 bases; bases with no gene match: 20. This CDR3 reads CASSQDPRTGLGQNEQYF. CDR3 nucleotide sequence: TGTGCCAGCAGCCAAGACCCTCGGACAGGGCTCGGACAGAATGAGCAGTACTTC.

V usage is TRBV7-2 and J usage is TRBJ2-1; 7 positions agree with TRBD2. The junction had 11 bases not matched to a gene; V was cut back by 11 bases and J by 4 bases. The CDR3 covers 14 residues. CDR1 is SGHTA, CDR2 FQGNSA, per germline. CDR3 nucleotide sequence: TGTGCCGCCAATAGCGGGCCCTTATACAATGAGCAGTTCTTC. This gives the protein CAANSGPLYNEQFF.

This clonotype was picked up a small number of times. The chain combines TRBV4-2 with TRBJ1-4; 7 bases align to TRBD1. The J segment lost 6 bases and the V segment lost 3 bases, leaving 7 bases of the junction unmatched. This CDR3 region has 15 residues. From germline, CDR1 is LGHNA and CDR2 YNFKEQ. The CDR3 DNA follows: TGTGCCAGCAGCCACGAACAGGGGCGAGATGAAAAACTGTTTTTT. This sequence encodes CASSHEQGRDEKLFF.

The chain combines TRBV6-2 or TRBV6-3 with TRBJ2-6; D unresolved. Per the germline V gene, CDR1 is MNHEY and CDR2 is SVGEGT. This CDR3 has 12 residues. The V end was cut by 8 bases, the J end by 4 bases, with 6 bases between. The CDR3 sequence: CASGHGANVLTF. CDR3 DNA sequence: TGTGCCAGCGGGCACGGGGCCAACGTCCTGACTTTC.

This chain links TRBV28 with TRBJ1-6; D is unclear. The V gene's germline CDR1 is MDHEN and CDR2 SYDVKM. The CDR3 has 17 residues. V was shortened by 0 bases and J by 0 bases, with 9 bases between the two germline ends. This CDR3 is CASSLWRRLSYNSPLHF. In DNA form, the CDR3 reads TGTGCCAGCAGTTTATGGAGGAGGCTCTCCTATAATTCACCCCTCCACTTT.

Only a few counts were recorded for this clonotype. This rearrangement joins TRBV15 to TRBJ2-3, with 11 positions matching TRBD2. With V trimmed by 0 bases and J by 2 bases, 10 bases remained unmatched. Per germline, CDR1 LNHNV and CDR2 YYDKDF (reference sequence). The CDR3 totals 19 residues. The CDR3 region has the DNA TGTGCCACCAGCAGAGATGACGGGACTAGCGGTTTCGACACAGATACGCAGTATTTT. Its translation: CATSRDDGTSGFDTDTQYF.

On this clonotype itself: A read error is possible here, since a much larger clone lies one base away. The chain couples TRBV7-9 to TRBJ1-1; possible D gene TRBD1, 5 bases. This CDR3 contains 13 residues. Germline V gene data show CDR1 as SEHNR and CDR2 as FQNEAQ (reference sequence). CDR3 amino acids: CACSLTGNTEAFF. The CDR3 DNA sequence: TGTGCCTGCAGCTTAACAGGGAACACTGAAGCTTTCTTT.

The sample holds a few counts of this clonotype. The rearrangement joins TRBV4-3 to TRBJ2-7, with 9 bases aligning to TRBD2. The CDR3 has 15 residues. CDR1 is LGHNA, CDR2 YSLEER, per germline. Trimming took 3 bases from V and 6 from J; bases not matched to a gene: 9. Here the CDR3 DNA reads TGCGCCAGCAGCCAGACTAGCGCGGGAGGGAGCGAGCAGTACTTC. Translation gives CASSQTSAGGSEQYF.

The chain couples TRBV20-1 to TRBJ2-1; no firm D call. Germline V gene data show CDR1 as DFQATT and CDR2 as SNEGSKA (reference sequence). The V end lost 0 bases, the J end lost 15 bases, and 15 bases lay between the germline ends. The CDR3 has 12 amino acids. The CDR3 DNA is TGCAGTGCTAGAGATAAGGGAAGGATAACGTTCTTC. This translates into CSARDKGRITFF.

This clonotype came up once. The chain uses TRBV6-2 or TRBV6-3 and TRBJ1-5; D not certain. The CDR3 spans 16 residues. Germline V gene sequence: CDR1 MNHEY, CDR2 SVGEGT. Trimming cost V 2 bases and J 1 base, with 12 bases left between them. As DNA, the CDR3 is TGTGCCAGCAGTTACGGCAACACCCTCAGCAATCAGCCCCAGCATTTT. It translates to CASSYGNTLSNQPQHF.

This clonotype appeared a few times. This chain connects TRBV7-9 to TRBJ1-4; no reliable D call. Germline V gene data show CDR1 as SEHNR and CDR2 as FQNEAQ (reference sequence). The germline V and J ends were trimmed by 2 bases and 5 bases, with 6 bases remaining between them. The CDR3 length is 13 residues. CDR3 amino acids: CASSLSLNEKLFF. As DNA, the CDR3 is TGTGCCAGCAGCTTATCTCTAAATGAAAAACTGTTTTTT.

This clonotype was picked up a small number of times. CDR3 bases: TGTGCCAGCAGGAAGGGGCAGGCCCTCACCGGGGAGCTGTTTTTT. Its protein product is CASRKGQALTGELFF. This chain connects TRBV6-5 to TRBJ2-2; tentatively, D is TRBD1 (5 bases). Trimming left V 6 bases short and J 4 bases short, with 15 bases between. Per germline, CDR1 MNHEY and CDR2 SVGAGI. The CDR3 consists of 15 residues.

V is TRBV7-8 and J is TRBJ2-3, with a weak D call TRBD1 (6 bases). CDR1 and CDR2 (germline): SGHVS, FQNEAQ. CDR3 length equals 16 residues. Trimming stripped 5 bases from V and 0 bases from J, with 15 bases between. Here the CDR3 DNA reads TGTGCCAGCAGCCCGATGGGGGCTAGGAGCACAGATACGCAGTATTTT. This codes for CASSPMGARSTDTQYF.

V is TRBV20-1 and J is TRBJ1-4; no clear D gene. V gave up 1 base and J gave up 5 bases, with 11 bases separating them. The CDR3 is 14 amino acids. Germline lookup yields CDR1 DFQATT and CDR2 SNEGSKA (reference sequence). CDR3 protein: CSARVRGINEKLFF. The CDR3 DNA sequence: TGCAGTGCTAGAGTTCGGGGAATAAATGAAAAACTGTTTTTT.

This clonotype came up a few times. The rearrangement joins TRBV29-1 to TRBJ2-7; D not certain. The germline V gene has CDR1 SQVTM and CDR2 ANQGSEA. V was clipped by 4 bases and J by 6 bases, with 10 bases between them. The CDR3 has 11 residues. The CDR3 DNA reads as TGCAGCGTTGGTGACGGCGCCGAGCAGTACTTC. Its protein product is CSVGDGAEQYF.